This TCR beta chain was recovered during a study of T cells after yellow fever vaccination. Study results and limitations: A faster peak, day 5 versus 15, was reached by the weaker secondary response. Abundant bulk-population clonotypes could contaminate the FACS-sorted repertoires. In post-booster samples, most primary-vaccination clones reappeared (about 95% CD4, about 90% CD8).

The table lists this clonotype with a few counts. Its antigen is not known. Trimming cost V 5 bases and J 4 bases, with 12 bases left between them. CDR1 SGHRS and CDR2 YFSETQ come from the germline V gene. This CDR3 comprises 14 residues. Production of TCR cDNA was by 5'RACE template switching, which also added a universal primer site and UMIs. In TCRdb, the 5' RACE reads were re-called with MiXCR into one record per CDR3 protein. The table includes fewer than 350,000 distinct CDR3 sequences, approximately 4.5% detected once. The material was PBMCs, obtained 15 days after the yellow fever booster vaccination. The rearrangement joins TRBV5-1 to TRBJ2-2; the D is unclear. This TCR was recovered from a man between 18 and 35 years old who received the YFV17D yellow fever vaccine. In DNA, the CDR3 is TGCGCCAGCAGTCCAGGAGAAACCACCGGGGAGCTGTTTTTT. It specifies CASSPGETTGELFF.